The 12 T cell receptor beta chains reported below all come from one sample, sequenced in a study of regulatory T cells in long-lasting Graves disease (dated by TCRdb to 2020 to 2023). Library construction relied on multiplex PCR. Sequencing took place on an Illumina HiSeq 4000. CDR3 regions were amplified by Arm-PCR with iRepertoire HTBI primers to construct TCR beta libraries. The raw public reads went through TCRdb reprocessing: fastp at Q25, MiXCR clone calling, in-frame beta chains kept. Rows merge per CDR3 protein into single entries with the most common DNA and genes. The sample data list about 400,000 distinct CDR3 sequences, and around 15% of these were observed just once. The ten largest clones add up to just over 20% of the sample. Reading the label with the study, this specimen's time point is: newly diagnosed GD, antithyroid drugs for less than 3 months. For both TCR sequencing and RNA sequencing, RNA was extracted from PBMCs in TRIzol.

This sample also belongs to another study, concerning T cells in Graves' hyperthyroidism and ophthalmopathy.

Sequencing used peripheral blood mononuclear cells (PBMCs), obtained at new diagnosis, from a patient treated with antithyroid drugs. The receptors originated from a young woman with Graves disease. Donor details come from another sample of the same person, matched by shared clones.

V usage is TRBV12-3 or TRBV12-4 and J usage is TRBJ1-2; D not certain. This CDR3 has 13 residues. V was clipped by 7 bases and J by 2 bases, with 11 bases between them. For the CDR3, the DNA is TGTGCCAGCACCCTGGGAGCGAACTATGGCTACACCTTC. Amino acids: CASTLGANYGYTF.

On this clonotype: A much larger clonotype is one base distant, so this may be a read error. This chain joins TRBV7-6 and TRBJ2-1; D remains ambiguous. There are 16 residues in the CDR3. Per germline, CDR1 SGHVS and CDR2 FNYEAQ. CDR3 sequence reads: CPSSLVSGVRYNEQFF. For the CDR3, the DNA is TGTCCCAGCAGCTTAGTTTCAGGCGTTCGGTACAATGAGCAGTTCTTC.

The genes are TRBV7-3 and TRBJ2-1; TRBD2 matches 8 bases. The CDR3 sequence is 15 residues long. Germline-derived CDR1 and CDR2 are SGHTA and FQGTGA. With 5 bases clipped from V and 5 bases from J, the junction kept 8 bases outside the gene matches. CDR3 loop: CASSLLAERNNEQFF. In DNA, the CDR3 is TGTGCCAGCAGCCTACTAGCGGAACGCAACAATGAGCAGTTCTTC.

This clonotype was picked up many times. The V gene is TRBV18, the J gene TRBJ2-5; D uncertain. The CDR3 loop spans 14 amino acids. V shed 1 base and J shed 1 base, with 7 bases lying between them. Looked up from germline, CDR1 is KGHSH and CDR2 is LQKENI. This CDR3 is CASSPLPSQETQYF. The CDR3 nucleotides are TGTGCCAGCTCACCACTCCCGTCCCAAGAGACCCAGTACTTC.

A remark on this clonotype: A much larger clone lies one base from this, so it may be a read error. This chain uses TRBV6-1 with TRBJ1-5; D gene uncertain. Germline CDR1 is MNHNS and CDR2 is SASEGT. V shed 3 bases and J shed 2 bases, with 11 bases lying between them. This CDR3 has 15 residues. Here the CDR3 reads CASSDNPDGNQPQHF. CDR3 nucleotide sequence: TGTGCCAGCAGTGACAACCCGGATGGCAATCAGCCCCAGCATTTT.

This rearrangement joins TRBV6-1 to TRBJ1-3; TRBD1 might be the D (6 bases). V lost 9 bases and J 0 bases, leaving 18 bases between the germline ends. This CDR3 region has 16 residues. Germline V lookup: CDR1 MNHNS, CDR2 SASEGT. CDR3 nucleotides: TGTGCCAGTCCATCAGGGGACGCTATCTCTGGAAACACCATATATTTT. Amino acids: CASPSGDAISGNTIYF.

To note about this clonotype: Given a much more abundant clone one base away, this may be a read error. The V and J genes are TRBV4-1 and TRBJ2-7; D might be TRBD2 (5 bases). CDR3 length equals 13 residues. Germline-derived CDR1 and CDR2 are MGHRA and YSYEKL. CDR3: CTSSQVGDYEQYF. CDR3 bases: TGCACCAGCAGCCAGGTGGGAGACTACGAGCAGTACTTC.

This clonotype occurred many times. This chain joins TRBV5-1 and TRBJ2-1; TRBD2 matches at 8 bases. Losses at the gene ends were 0 bases for V and 6 bases for J; bases not matched to a gene: 8. This CDR3 contains 16 residues. Germline CDR1 and CDR2: SGHRS and YFSETQ. CDR3 sequence reads: CASSLGGTSMRNEQFF. In nucleotides, the CDR3 is TGCGCCAGCAGCTTGGGAGGGACTAGTATGCGCAATGAGCAGTTCTTC.

This clonotype was counted between two and nine times. J is TRBJ1-2 and V is TRBV7-9; tentative D call: TRBD1 (6 bases). Deletions cut 4 bases from V and 7 bases from J, with 16 bases between. This CDR3 region has 14 residues. The germline V gene encodes CDR1 SEHNR and CDR2 FQNEAQ (reference sequence). CDR3 DNA: TGTGCCAGCAGCTCGGGTGGGGGGCTTGGTGGCTACACCTTC. Translated, it gives CASSSGGGLGGYTF.

This clonotype was seen ten or more times. The chain joins TRBV28 to TRBJ2-3; 10 positions match TRBD2. The CDR3 length is 14 residues. J gave up 6 bases and V 7 bases, and 7 bases lay outside the gene matches. CDR1 and CDR2 (germline): MDHEN, SYDVKM. The CDR3 reads CASKPAGGKDTQYF. Here the CDR3 DNA reads TGTGCCAGCAAGCCAGCGGGAGGGAAGGATACGCAGTATTTT.

This sequence joins TRBV19 and TRBJ2-5; 8 bases are shared with TRBD2. This CDR3 is 13 amino acids long. CDR1 is LNHDA and CDR2 is SQIVND in the germline V gene (reference sequence). The V gene end was trimmed by 4 bases and the J gene end by 10 bases; junction bases not matched to a gene: 8. This CDR3 is CASSTTREGDQYF. The CDR3, as DNA: TGTGCCAGTAGTACCACCCGGGAGGGGGACCAGTACTTC.

J is TRBJ1-1 and V is TRBV7-9; TRBD1 is a possible D gene (5 bases). CDR3 size: 15 residues. With 6 bases removed from V and 4 bases from J, the gap between germline ends came to 18 bases. CDR1 is SEHNR, CDR2 FQNEAQ, per germline (reference sequence). The CDR3: CASRDWGGTVTEAFF. The CDR3 nucleotides read TGTGCCAGCAGGGATTGGGGGGGAACGGTCACTGAAGCTTTCTTT. Looking up the rest from reference TRBV7-9 and TRBJ1-1 gives the full variable domain: DTGVSQNPRHKITKRGQNVTFRCDPISEHNRLYWYRQTLGQGPEFLTYFQNEAQLEKSRLLSDRFSAERPKGSFSTLEIQRTEQGDSAMYLCASRDWGGTVTEAFFGQGTRLTVV.